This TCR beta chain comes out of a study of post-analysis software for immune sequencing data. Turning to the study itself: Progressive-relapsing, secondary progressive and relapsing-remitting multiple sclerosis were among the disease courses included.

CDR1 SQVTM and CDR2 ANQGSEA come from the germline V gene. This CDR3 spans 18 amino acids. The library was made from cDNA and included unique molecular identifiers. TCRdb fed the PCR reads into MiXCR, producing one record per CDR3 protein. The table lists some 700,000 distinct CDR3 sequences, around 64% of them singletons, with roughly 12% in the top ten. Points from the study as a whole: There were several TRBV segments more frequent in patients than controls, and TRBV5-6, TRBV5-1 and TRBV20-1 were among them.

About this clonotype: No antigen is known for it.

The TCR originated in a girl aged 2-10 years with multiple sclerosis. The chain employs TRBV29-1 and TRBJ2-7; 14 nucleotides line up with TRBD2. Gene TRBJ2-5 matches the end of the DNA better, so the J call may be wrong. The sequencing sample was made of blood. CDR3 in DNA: TGCAGCGTTGAAGACCCCGGGACTAGCGGGGGTTTCCAAGAGACCCAGTACTTC. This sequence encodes CSVEDPGTSGGFQETQYF.